Sequencing of this T cell receptor (beta chain) was carried out in a study of regulatory T cells in long-lasting Graves disease. This CDR3 region has 15 residues. The V gene's germline CDR1 is SGDLS and CDR2 YYNGEE. Trimming cost V 2 bases and J 3 bases, with 12 bases left between them. A word on this clonotype: Its specificity is not known.

General study findings and limits: Graves' patients with persistent disease showed TCR diversity lower than patients newly diagnosed. Persistent disease was characterized by preferential usage of TRBV28, TRBJ1-2 and TRBJ2-5. Rather than thyroid tissue, only peripheral blood underwent study.

To make TCR beta libraries, researchers used iRepertoire HTBI primers and Arm-PCR of CDR3 regions. TCRdb itself ran the multiplex PCR reads through MiXCR, one entry per CDR3 protein. The repertoire holds around 480,000 distinct CDR3 sequences, with 15% to 20% as singletons. Sample time point: newly diagnosed GD, antithyroid drugs for less than 3 months. Preparation of the TCR library used RNA extracted from PBMCs. These data were also filed under a second study, of T cells in Graves' hyperthyroidism and ophthalmopathy. This second report adds: Expanded thyroid clonotypes (above 0.001) were mostly also found in blood.

The receptor was isolated from a woman aged 40 to 65 with Graves disease. Source: peripheral blood mononuclear cells (PBMCs), taken at new diagnosis, from a patient treated with antithyroid drugs. The chain uses TRBV9 and TRBJ1-5; D possibly corresponds to TRBD1 (5 bases). The CDR3 DNA follows: TGTGCCAGCAGCGTGGACACAGGATCCAATCAGCCCCAGCATTTT. The encoded protein is CASSVDTGSNQPQHF.